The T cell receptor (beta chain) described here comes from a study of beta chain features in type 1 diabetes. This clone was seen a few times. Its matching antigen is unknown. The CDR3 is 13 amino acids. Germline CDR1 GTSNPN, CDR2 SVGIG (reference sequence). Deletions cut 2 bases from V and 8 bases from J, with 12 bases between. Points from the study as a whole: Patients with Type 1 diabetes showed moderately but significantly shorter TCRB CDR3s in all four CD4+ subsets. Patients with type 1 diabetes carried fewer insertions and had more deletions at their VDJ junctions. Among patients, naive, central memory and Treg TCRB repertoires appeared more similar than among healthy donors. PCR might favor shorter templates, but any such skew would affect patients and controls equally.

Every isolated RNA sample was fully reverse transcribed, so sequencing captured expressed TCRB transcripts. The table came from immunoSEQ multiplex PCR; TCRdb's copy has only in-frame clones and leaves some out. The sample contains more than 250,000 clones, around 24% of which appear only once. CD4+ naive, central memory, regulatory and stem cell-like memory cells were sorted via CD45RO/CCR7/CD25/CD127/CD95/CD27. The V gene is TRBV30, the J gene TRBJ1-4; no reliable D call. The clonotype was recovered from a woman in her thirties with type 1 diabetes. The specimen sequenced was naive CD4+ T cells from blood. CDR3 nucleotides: TGTGCCTGGAGTTCGGGGATAGGGGAAAAACTGTTTTTT. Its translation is CAWSSGIGEKLFF.